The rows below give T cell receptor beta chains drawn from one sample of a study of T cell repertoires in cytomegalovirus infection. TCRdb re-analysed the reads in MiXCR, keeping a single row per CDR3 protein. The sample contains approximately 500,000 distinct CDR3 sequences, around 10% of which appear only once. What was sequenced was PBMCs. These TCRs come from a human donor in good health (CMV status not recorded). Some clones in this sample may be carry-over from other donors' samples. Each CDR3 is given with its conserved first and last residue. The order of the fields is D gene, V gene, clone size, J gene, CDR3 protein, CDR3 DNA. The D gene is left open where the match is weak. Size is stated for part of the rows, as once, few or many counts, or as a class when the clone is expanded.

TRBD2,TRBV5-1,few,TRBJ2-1,CASSLGGMSGGSYNEQFF,TGCGCCAGCAGCTTGGGTGGAATGAGCGGGGGCTCCTACAATGAGCAGTTCTTC
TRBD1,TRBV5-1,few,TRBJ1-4,CASSLGTGLSEKLFF,TGCGCCAGCAGCTTGGGGACAGGGCTGAGTGAAAAACTGTTTTTT
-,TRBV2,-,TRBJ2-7,CASSGVEQCF,TGTGCCAGCAGTGGGGTCGAGCAGTGCTTC
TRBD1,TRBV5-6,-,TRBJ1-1,CASSWGQGLVGTEAFF,TGTGCCAGCAGCTGGGGACAGGGCCTAGTGGGTACTGAAGCTTTCTTT
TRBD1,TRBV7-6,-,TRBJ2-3,CASSLWGTANLTDTQYF,TGTGCCAGCAGCTTGTGGGGGACAGCCAATCTCACAGATACGCAGTATTTT
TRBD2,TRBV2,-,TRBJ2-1,CASSEAPGLAGNEQFF,TGTGCCAGCAGTGAAGCACCGGGACTAGCGGGGAATGAGCAGTTCTTC
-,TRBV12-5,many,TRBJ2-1,CASGLVILLDSYNEQFF,TGTGCTAGTGGTTTGGTAATTCTGTTAGACTCCTACAATGAGCAGTTCTTC
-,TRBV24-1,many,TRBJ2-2,CATRDGKNTGELFF,TGTGCCACCAGGGACGGGAAGAACACCGGGGAGCTGTTTTTT
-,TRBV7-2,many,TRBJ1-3,CASPHRDSGNTIYF,TGTGCCAGTCCGCATCGGGACTCTGGAAACACCATATATTTT
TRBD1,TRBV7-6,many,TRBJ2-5,CASSRLGTGVWQETQYF,TGTGCCAGCAGCAGACTGGGGACAGGGGTTTGGCAAGAGACCCAGTACTTC
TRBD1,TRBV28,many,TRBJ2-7,CASSPSTGRRYEQYF,TGTGCCAGCAGTCCGTCGACAGGGAGAAGGTACGAGCAGTACTTC
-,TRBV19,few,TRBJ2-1,CATAGSNSYNEQFF,TGTGCCACCGCCGGGTCAAACTCCTACAATGAGCAGTTCTTC
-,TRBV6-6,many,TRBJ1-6,CASSYGTELLHF,TGTGCCAGCAGTTACGGGACGGAACTCCTCCACTTT
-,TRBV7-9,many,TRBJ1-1,CASSLDQRGRAFF,TGTGCCAGCAGCTTAGACCAGAGGGGAAGAGCTTTCTTT
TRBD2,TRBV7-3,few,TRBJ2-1,CASSLTSGSENEQFF,TGTGCCAGCAGCCTAACTAGCGGGTCGGAAAATGAGCAGTTCTTC
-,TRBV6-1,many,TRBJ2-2,CATGGMESTGELFF,TGTGCCACCGGTGGGATGGAGAGTACCGGGGAGCTGTTTTTT
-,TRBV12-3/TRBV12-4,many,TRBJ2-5,CASTDLERETQYF,TGTGCCAGCACCGATCTAGAACGGGAGACCCAGTACTTC
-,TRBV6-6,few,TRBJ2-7,CASRTPTGYEQYF,TGTGCCAGCAGGACCCCGACAGGTTACGAGCAGTACTTC
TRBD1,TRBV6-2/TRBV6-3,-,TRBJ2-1,CASSYRESVGTGEFF,TGTGCCAGCAGTTACAGGGAATCGGTGGGGACAGGGGAGTTCTTC
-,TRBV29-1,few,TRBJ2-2,CSVGSSMNTGELFF,TGCAGCGTTGGAAGCTCCATGAACACCGGGGAGCTGTTTTTT
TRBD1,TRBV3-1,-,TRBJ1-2,CASSQRGGTAYGYTF,TGTGCCAGCAGCCAACGAGGGGGGACAGCTTATGGCTACACCTTC
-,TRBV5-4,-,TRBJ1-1,CASSLVGGRRDTEAFF,TGTGCCAGCAGCTTGGTCGGGGGCAGGAGGGACACTGAAGCTTTCTTT